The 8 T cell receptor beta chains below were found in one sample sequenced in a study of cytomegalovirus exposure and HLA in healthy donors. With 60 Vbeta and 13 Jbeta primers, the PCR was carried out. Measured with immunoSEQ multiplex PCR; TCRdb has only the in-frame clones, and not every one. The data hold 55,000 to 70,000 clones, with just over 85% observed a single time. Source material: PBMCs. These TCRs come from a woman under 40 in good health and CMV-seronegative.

The CDR3 nucleotides are TGTGCCAGCAGTGAGCCCGGGACACCTTACAATGAGCAGTTCTTC. It translates to CASSEPGTPYNEQFF. This rearrangement joins TRBV6-1 to TRBJ2-1; the D gene is possibly TRBD1 (6 bases). The ends were cut back, 3 bases at V and 4 bases at J, with 13 bases in the middle. The CDR3 totals 15 residues. Looked up from germline, CDR1 is MNHNS and CDR2 is SASEGT.

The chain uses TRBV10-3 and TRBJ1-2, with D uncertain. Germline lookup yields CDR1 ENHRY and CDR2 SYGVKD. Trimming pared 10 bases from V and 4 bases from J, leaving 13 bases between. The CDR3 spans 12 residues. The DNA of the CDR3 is TGTGCCAGTCCAGTATTTGGCTATGGCTACACCTTC. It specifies CASPVFGYGYTF.

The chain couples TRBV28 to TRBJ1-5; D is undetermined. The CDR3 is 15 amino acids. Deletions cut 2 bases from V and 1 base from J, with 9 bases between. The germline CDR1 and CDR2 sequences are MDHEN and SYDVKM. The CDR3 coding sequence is TGTGCCAGCAGTTTAGGGCAGCCGAGCAATCAGCCCCAGCATTTT. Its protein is CASSLGQPSNQPQHF.

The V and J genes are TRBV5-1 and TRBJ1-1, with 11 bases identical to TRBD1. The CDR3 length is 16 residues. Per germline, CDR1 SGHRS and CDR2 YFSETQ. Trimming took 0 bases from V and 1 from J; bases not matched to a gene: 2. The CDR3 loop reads CASSLGTGGTNTEAFF. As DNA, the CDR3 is TGCGCCAGCAGCTTGGGGACAGGGGGCACGAACACTGAAGCTTTCTTT.

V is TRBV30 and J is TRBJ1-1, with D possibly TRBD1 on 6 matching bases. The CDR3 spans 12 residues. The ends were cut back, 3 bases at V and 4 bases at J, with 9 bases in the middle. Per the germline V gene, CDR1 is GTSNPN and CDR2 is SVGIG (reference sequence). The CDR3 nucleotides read TGTGCCTGGAGCACAGGGAGCACTGAAGCTTTCTTT. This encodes CAWSTGSTEAFF.

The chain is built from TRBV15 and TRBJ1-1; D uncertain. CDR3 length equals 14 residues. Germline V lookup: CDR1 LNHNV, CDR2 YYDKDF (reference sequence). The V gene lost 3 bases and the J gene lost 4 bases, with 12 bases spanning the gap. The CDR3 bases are TGTGCCACCAGCAGCGCTCGAGGATCCACTGAAGCTTTCTTT. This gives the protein CATSSARGSTEAFF.

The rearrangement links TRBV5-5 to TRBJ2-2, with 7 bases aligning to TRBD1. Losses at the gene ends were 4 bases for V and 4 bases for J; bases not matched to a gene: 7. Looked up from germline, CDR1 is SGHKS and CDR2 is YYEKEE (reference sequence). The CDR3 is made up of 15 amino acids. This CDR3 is CASSPRTGITGELFF. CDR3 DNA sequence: TGTGCCAGCAGCCCCCGGACAGGAATCACCGGGGAGCTGTTTTTT.

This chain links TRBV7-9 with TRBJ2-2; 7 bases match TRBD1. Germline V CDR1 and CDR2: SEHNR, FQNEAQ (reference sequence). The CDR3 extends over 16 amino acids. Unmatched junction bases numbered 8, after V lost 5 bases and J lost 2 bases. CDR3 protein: CASSRRGQANTGELFF. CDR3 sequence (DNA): TGTGCCAGCAGCAGAAGAGGACAGGCCAACACCGGGGAGCTGTTTTTT. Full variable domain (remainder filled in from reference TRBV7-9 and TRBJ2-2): DTGVSQNPRHKITKRGQNVTFRCDPISEHNRLYWYRQTLGQGPEFLTYFQNEAQLEKSRLLSDRFSAERPKGSFSTLEIQRTEQGDSAMYLCASSRRGQANTGELFFGEGSRLTVL.